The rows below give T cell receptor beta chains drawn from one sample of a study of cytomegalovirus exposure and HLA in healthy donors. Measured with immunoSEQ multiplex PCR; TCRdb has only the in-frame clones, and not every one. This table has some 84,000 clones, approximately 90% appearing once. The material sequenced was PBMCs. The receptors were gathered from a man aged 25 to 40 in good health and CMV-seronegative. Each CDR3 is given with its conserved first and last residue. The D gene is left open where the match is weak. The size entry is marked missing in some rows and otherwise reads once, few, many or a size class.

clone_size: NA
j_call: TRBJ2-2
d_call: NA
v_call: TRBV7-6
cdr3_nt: TGTGCCAGCAGCTTAGCTTCGTCCGGGGAGCTGTTTTTT
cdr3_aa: CASSLASSGELFF

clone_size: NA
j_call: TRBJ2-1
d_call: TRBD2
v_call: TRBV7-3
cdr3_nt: TGTGCCAGCAGCCAAATTAGTAGGCTAGCGGACAATGAGCAGTTCTTC
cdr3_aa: CASSQISRLADNEQFF

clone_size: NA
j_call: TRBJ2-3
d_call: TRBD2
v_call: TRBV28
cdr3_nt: TGTGCCAGCAGTCCCCGGACTAGCGGGAGCACAGATACGCAGTATTTT
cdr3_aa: CASSPRTSGSTDTQYF

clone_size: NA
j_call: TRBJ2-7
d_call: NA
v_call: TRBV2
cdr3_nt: TGTGCCAGCAGTGATTTGGCAGGGAACGAGCAGTACTTC
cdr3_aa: CASSDLAGNEQYF

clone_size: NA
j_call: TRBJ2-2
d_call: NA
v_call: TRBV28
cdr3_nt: TGTGCCAGCAGTACACAGAACACCGGGGAGCTGTTTTTT
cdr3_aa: CASSTQNTGELFF

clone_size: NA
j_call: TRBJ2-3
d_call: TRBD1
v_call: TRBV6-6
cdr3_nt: TGTGCCAGCAGCCGACAGGGAAAGGGGGCAGATACGCAGTATTTT
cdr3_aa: CASSRQGKGADTQYF

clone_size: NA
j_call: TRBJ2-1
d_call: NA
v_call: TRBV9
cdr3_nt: TGTGCCAGCAACTCTATTGCGACAGAGCAGTTCTTC
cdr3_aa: CASNSIATEQFF

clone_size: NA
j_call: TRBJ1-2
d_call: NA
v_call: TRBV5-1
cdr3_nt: TGCGCCAGCAGCCTCCAGGGGACAAGAAACTATGGCTACACCTTC
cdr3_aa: CASSLQGTRNYGYTF

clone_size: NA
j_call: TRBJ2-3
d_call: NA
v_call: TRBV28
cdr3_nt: TGTGCCAGCAGCCCCTGGGGAGGTCGCACAGATACGCAGTATTTT
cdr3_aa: CASSPWGGRTDTQYF

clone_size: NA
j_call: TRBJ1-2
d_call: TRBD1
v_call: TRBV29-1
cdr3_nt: TGCAGCGTTGCCGGTGGGACAGGGGGCTATGGCTACACCTTC
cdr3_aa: CSVAGGTGGYGYTF

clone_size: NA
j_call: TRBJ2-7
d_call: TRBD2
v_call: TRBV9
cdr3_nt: TGTGCCAGCAGCCGGGGGACTAGCGGGTCTTCCTACGAGCAGTACTTC
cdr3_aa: CASSRGTSGSSYEQYF

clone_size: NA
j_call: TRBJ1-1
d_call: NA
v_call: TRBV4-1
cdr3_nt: TGCGCCAGCAGCCAAGTAACAGAAACCATGAGCACTGAAGCTTTCTTT
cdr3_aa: CASSQVTETMSTEAFF

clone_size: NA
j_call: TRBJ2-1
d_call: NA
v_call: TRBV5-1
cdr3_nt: TGCGCCAGCAGCAGAAGCGGAAGAAACAATGAGCAGTTCTTC
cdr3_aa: CASSRSGRNNEQFF

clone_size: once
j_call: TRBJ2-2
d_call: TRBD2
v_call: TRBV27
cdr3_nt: TGTGCCAGCAGTCCCCGGGTGGCGGGAGGGCAAACCGGGGAGCTGTTTTTT
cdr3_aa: CASSPRVAGGQTGELFF

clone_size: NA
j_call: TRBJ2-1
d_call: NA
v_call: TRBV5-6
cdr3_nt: TGTGCCAGCAGCCCAGAGGGGGGGAACAATGAGCAGTTCTTC
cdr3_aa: CASSPEGGNNEQFF

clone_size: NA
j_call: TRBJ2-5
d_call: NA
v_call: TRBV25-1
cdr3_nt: TGTGCCAGTTCCTACGCGGGGACCCAAGAGACCCAGTACTTC
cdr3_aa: CASSYAGTQETQYF

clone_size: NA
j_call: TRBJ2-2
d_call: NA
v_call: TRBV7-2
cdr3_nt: TGTGCCAGCAGAGGGACACCGAACACCGGGGAGCTGTTTTTT
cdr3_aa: CASRGTPNTGELFF

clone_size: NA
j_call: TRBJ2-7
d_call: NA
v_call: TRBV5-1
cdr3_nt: TGCGCCAGCAGCTCCCAGATAAGCGGCATGGGGGAGCAGTACTTC
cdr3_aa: CASSSQISGMGEQYF

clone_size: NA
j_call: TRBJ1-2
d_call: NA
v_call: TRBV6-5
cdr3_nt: TGTGCCAGCAGCATGACAGAAAGCGGCTACACCTTC
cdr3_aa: CASSMTESGYTF

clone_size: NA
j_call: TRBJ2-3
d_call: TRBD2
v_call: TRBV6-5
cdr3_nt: TGTGCCAGCAGTTACGGGCGTAGCGGGAACCCAGATACGCAGTATTTT
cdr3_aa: CASSYGRSGNPDTQYF

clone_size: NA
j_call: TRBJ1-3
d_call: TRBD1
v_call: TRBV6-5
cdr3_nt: TGTGCCAGCAGTTACGACAGGGGGCAATCTGGAAACACCATATATTTT
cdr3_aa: CASSYDRGQSGNTIYF

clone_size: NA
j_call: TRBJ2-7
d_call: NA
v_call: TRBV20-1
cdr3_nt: TGCAGTGCGGTTACAAACTACGAGCAGTACTTC
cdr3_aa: CSAVTNYEQYF

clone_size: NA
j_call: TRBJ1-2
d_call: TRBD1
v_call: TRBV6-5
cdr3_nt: TGTGCCAGCACGGCCAGGGGGAGTAACTATGGCTACACCTTC
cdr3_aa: CASTARGSNYGYTF

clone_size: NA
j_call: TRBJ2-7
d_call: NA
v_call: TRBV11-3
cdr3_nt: TGTGCCAGCAGCCCGGGTTGGAGTGGCGAGCAGTACTTC
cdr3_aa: CASSPGWSGEQYF

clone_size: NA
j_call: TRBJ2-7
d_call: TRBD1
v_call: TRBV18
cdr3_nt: TGTGCCAGCTCACCACAGACAGGGTTGGACGAGCAGTACTTC
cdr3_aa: CASSPQTGLDEQYF

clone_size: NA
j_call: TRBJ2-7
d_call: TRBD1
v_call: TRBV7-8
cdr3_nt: TGTGCCAGCAGCTTAGACCGGGACAGGGGATCCTACGAGCAGTACTTC
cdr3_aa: CASSLDRDRGSYEQYF

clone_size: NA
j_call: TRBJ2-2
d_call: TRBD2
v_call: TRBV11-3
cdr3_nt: TGTGCCAGCAGCTTAGGCGGGAGGAAAACCGGGGAGCTGTTTTTT
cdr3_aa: CASSLGGRKTGELFF

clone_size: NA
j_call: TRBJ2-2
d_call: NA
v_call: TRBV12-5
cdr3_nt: TGTGCTAGTGGTTTGGTTGCTGGGTCTCTCGGGGACACCGGGGAGCTGTTTTTT
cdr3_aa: CASGLVAGSLGDTGELFF

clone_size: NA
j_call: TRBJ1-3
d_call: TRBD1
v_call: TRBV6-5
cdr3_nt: TGTGCCAGCAGCGCGACAGGGTTGTCTGGAAACACCATATATTTT
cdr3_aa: CASSATGLSGNTIYF

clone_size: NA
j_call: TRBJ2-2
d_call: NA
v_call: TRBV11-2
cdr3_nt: TGTGCCAGTGAATTAAGGGCAGGGGTCACCGGGGAGCTGTTTTTT
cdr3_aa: CASELRAGVTGELFF

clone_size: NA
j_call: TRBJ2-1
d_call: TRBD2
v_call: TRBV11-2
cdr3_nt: TGTGCCAGCAGCTTAGTTGGGCTAGCGGGGGGGCAACCCAATGAGCAGTTCTTC
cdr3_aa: CASSLVGLAGGQPNEQFF

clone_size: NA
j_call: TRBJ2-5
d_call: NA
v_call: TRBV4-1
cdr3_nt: TGCGCCAGCAGCCTCCCCGGTCGGTCCCGGCAGGGAGAGACCCAGTACTTC
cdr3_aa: CASSLPGRSRQGETQYF

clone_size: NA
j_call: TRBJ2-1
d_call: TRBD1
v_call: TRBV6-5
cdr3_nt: TGTGCCAGTTCCGGGACAGGGGGCAACAATGAGCAGTTCTTC
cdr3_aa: CASSGTGGNNEQFF

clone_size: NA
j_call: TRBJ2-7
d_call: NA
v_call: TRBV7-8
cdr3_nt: TGTGCCAGCAGCTTAGTCGTTGACACCACCGCGGGCTACGAGCAGTACTTC
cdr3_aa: CASSLVVDTTAGYEQYF

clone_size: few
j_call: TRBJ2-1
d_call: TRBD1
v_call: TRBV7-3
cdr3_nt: TGTGCCAGCAGCCGACTACAGGGGAGCAATGAGCAGTTCTTC
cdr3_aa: CASSRLQGSNEQFF

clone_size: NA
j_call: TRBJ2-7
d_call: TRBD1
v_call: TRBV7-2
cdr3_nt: TGTGCCAGCAGCGTTGGGACAGCGCCAAACTACGAGCAGTACTTC
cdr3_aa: CASSVGTAPNYEQYF

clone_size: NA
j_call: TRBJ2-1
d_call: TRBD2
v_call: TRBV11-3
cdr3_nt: TGTGCCAGCAGCCCTCGGACTAGCGGGAATGAGCAGTTCTTC
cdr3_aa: CASSPRTSGNEQFF

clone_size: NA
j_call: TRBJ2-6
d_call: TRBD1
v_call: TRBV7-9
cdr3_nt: TGTGCCAGCAGCGGAAACAGGGGGCTCGTCGGTGGGGCCAACGTCCTGACTTTC
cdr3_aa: CASSGNRGLVGGANVLTF

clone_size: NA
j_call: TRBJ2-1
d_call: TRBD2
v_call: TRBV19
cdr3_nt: TGTGCCAGTAGTATGGGACTAGCGTATGAGCAGTTCTTC
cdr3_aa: CASSMGLAYEQFF

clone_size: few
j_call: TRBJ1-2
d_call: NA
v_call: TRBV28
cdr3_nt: TGTGCCAGCAGAACAGCCGCTGGCTACACCTTC
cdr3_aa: CASRTAAGYTF

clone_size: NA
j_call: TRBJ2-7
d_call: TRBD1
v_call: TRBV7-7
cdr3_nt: TGTGCTAGCAGCCCGGACAGGGACCACGAGCAGTACTTC
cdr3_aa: CASSPDRDHEQYF

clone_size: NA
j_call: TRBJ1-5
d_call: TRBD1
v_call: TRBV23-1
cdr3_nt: TGCGCCAGCAGTCAAAAACCTCCCGGGGCAGGGGGAGGTCAGCCCCAGCATTTT
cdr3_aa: CASSQKPPGAGGGQPQHF

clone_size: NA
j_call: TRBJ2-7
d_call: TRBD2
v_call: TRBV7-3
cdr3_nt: TGTGCCAGCAGTGCTAACGGCGGGGGCGAGCAGTACTTC
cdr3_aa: CASSANGGGEQYF

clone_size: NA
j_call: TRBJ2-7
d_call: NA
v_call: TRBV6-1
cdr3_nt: TGTGCCAGCAGCTTTCGGGAAGACACCTACGAGCAGTACTTC
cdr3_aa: CASSFREDTYEQYF

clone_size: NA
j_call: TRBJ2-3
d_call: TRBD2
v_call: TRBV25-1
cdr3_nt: TGTGCCAGCAGTGACCTACTAGCGGGAGGGACAGATACGCAGTATTTT
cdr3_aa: CASSDLLAGGTDTQYF

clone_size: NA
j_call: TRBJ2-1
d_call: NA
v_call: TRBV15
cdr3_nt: TGTGCCACCAGCAGACCCTCCGGGGTTGCGGGGACCCACAATGAGCAGTTCTTC
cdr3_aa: CATSRPSGVAGTHNEQFF

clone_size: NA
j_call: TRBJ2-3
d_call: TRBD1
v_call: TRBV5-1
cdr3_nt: TGCGCCAGCAGTCACGGACAGGGACACACAGATACGCAGTATTTT
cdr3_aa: CASSHGQGHTDTQYF

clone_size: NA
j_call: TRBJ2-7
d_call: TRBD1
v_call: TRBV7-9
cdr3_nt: TGTGCCAGCAGCGGTACAGGGGGTACCTACGAGCAGTACTTC
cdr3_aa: CASSGTGGTYEQYF

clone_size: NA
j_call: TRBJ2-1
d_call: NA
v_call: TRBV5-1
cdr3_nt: TGCGCCAGCAGCTTGAACGCGCGCTTAGAGCAGTTCTTC
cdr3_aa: CASSLNARLEQFF

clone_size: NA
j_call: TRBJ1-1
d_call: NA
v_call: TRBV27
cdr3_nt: TGTGCCAGCAGTCCCGTGCGCCTCGACACTGAAGCTTTCTTT
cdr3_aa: CASSPVRLDTEAFF

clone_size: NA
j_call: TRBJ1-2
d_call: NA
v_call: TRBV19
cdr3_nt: TGTGCCAGTAGTATAGTGGCTGCAGCTAACTATGGCTACACCTTC
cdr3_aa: CASSIVAAANYGYTF

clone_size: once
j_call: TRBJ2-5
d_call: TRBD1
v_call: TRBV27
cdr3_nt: TGTGCCAGCAGTTTCTCCAGGGGGCTAGAGACCCAGTACTTC
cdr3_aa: CASSFSRGLETQYF